This T cell receptor (beta chain) was documented in a study of read filtering for tumor transcriptome and immune sequencing (dated by TCRdb to 2018 to 2021). As for the study more broadly: The cohort consisted of some 17 male and roughly 13 female patients, with a mean age of 65.9 years and an age range of roughly 45 to 85. Under revised international staging, about 8 patients fell into R-ISS I, more than 15 into R-ISS II and roughly 7 into R-ISS III. After DNase treatment, whole-transcriptome libraries were prepared with the TruSeq RNA Access Library Prep Kit. TCR-region mapped reads per sample ranged from about 4 to 11 million with IR-seq versus only about 85 to 1,300 with RNA-seq. The study compared TCR repertoires from targeted immune repertoire sequencing and bulk whole-transcriptome sequencing run on the same bone marrow samples. One of the main goals was to work out a read-filtering strategy for immune repertoire data, in particular whether clonotypes backed by only a single read should be removed.

TCR libraries were built from roughly 440 ng RNA with the Immunoverse kit, using molecular barcoded adaptors covering alpha/delta and beta/gamma chains. The same RNA used for transcriptome sequencing was used for TCR library preparation. An Illumina HiSeq 4000 with 2 x 150 cycles was used to sequence the TCR libraries. In the paper's pipeline: With MiXCR, TCR reads were aligned to human V, D, J and C references and assembled into CDR3 clonotypes, with quality filtering and error correction included. The tcR package in R was used to analyze clonotype counts and gene usage diversity. For inspection of raw mapping reads, RNA-seq reads were mapped by STAR aligner version 2.5.3a onto GRCh37 of the human genome. To test how sequencing depth affected the clonotypes detected, IR-seq fastq files were randomly downsampled with Seqtk 1.3. Using fastp at Q25 and MiXCR, TCRdb reprocessed the public reads and kept productive beta chains. A single entry per CDR3 protein holds the most common genes and DNA from its merged rows. These V and J calls are TCRdb output, not the study's own analysis. The table for this sample lists about 86,000 distinct CDR3 sequences; around an eighth of them were counted only once. Approximately 15% of the sample belongs to the ten largest clones.

The study at large found these results: Single-read clonotypes made up around 82% of clonotypes but only 3.5% to 4.5% of total reads in IR-seq, compared with more than 65% of clonotypes and 35% to 55% of reads in RNA-seq. When single-read clonotypes were removed, the proportions of shared clonotypes in IR-seq and RNA-seq correlated more strongly. Compared with RNA-seq, IR-seq captured clonotypes at much greater depth and more reliably, and a smaller IR-seq throughput was enough to identify most of the shared clonotypes. The sorted CD138-negative fraction was not purified T cells but a mixed bone marrow immune population.

Bone marrow was sampled from every patient at the time of active disease. Ficoll-Hypaque density gradient centrifugation was used to isolate bone marrow mononuclear cells. CD138-negative cells were obtained by negative selection after labeling with CD138 magnetic microbeads on a MACS separator, removing myeloma plasma cells. Flow cytometry on an Attune NxT with CD138 antibodies was used to check the purity of the isolated cells. Total RNA was extracted using TRIzol reagent and was quantified on a NanoDrop spectrophotometer. For each patient, paired RNA-seq and IR-seq were run on the CD138-negative bone marrow sample from that patient. In its sample, this clonotype was seen many times. The antigen it recognizes is unknown. Within one base of it there is no much larger clone, and no base qualities were kept. From the cysteine up to the phenylalanine, the CDR3 has a length of 15 residues. The only DNA kept is the CDR3, 45 bases in frame from the first base. The V end gives up 3 bases and the J end 3 bases, leaving 5 bases in the junction not matched to a gene. Reading the germline V gene gives CDR1 MNHEY and CDR2 SVGEGT.

The sequence links TRBV6-2 or TRBV6-3 to TRBJ1-5; a stretch of 7 junction bases matches TRBD1. The sample was a population of CD138-negative cells sorted from bone marrow. The cell subset or site tag for this specimen amounts to: bone marrow mononuclear cells depleted of CD138+ plasma/myeloma cells by negative magnetic selection. The clonotype originates from a donor at least 40 years old with multiple myeloma. The bases are TGTGCCAGCAGTTATGGTGGACAGGTCAATCAGCCCCAGCATTTT. Its product reads: CASSYGGQVNQPQHF.